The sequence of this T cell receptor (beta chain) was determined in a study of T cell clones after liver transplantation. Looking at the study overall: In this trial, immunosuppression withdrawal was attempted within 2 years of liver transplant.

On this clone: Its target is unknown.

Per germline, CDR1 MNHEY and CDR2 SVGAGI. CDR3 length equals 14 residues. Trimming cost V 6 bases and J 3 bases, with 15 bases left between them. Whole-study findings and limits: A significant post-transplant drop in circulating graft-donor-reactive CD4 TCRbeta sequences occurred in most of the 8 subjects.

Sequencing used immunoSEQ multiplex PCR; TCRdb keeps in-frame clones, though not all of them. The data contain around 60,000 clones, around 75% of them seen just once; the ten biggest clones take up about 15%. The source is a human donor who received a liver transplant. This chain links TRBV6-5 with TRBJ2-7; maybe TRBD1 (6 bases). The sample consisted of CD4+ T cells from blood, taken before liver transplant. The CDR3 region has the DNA TGTGCCAGCAGGGGGGCCGGACAGAGCTACGAGCAGTACTTC. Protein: CASRGAGQSYEQYF.